A selection of T cell receptor beta chains follows, all from one sample in a study of response to subunit inactivated influenza vaccine. In TCRdb, the RT-PCR reads were re-called with MiXCR into one record per CDR3 protein. The sample holds more than 450,000 distinct CDR3 sequences, approximately 7.1% seen once. This sample comprised PBMCs from blood, obtained less than 30 months after vaccination. The receptors stem from a man aged 50 to 69 who received an inactivated influenza vaccine. The CDR3 runs from the conserved cysteine through the conserved F or W. D genes are given only for firm matches. Part of the rows lack a size; the others show once, few, many or a class for expanded clones.

clone size | J gene | V gene | D gene | CDR3 DNA | CDR3 protein
NA | TRBJ1-5 | TRBV28 | NA | TGTGCCAGCAGGGGTCCGTGGCCCCAGCATTTT | CASRGPWPQHF
few | TRBJ2-5 | TRBV18 | NA | TGTGCCAGCTCAGGAAGTTTCCAAGAGACCCAGTACTTC | CASSGSFQETQYF
NA | TRBJ2-5 | TRBV28 | TRBD2 | TGTGCCAGCAGCCCATTTGCGGGGGACGAGACCCAGTACTTC | CASSPFAGDETQYF
NA | TRBJ2-2 | TRBV18 | NA | TGTGCCAGCTCACCACTACTCCAGGCCAGAGGCACCGGGGAGCTGTTTTTT | CASSPLLQARGTGELFF
NA | TRBJ2-1 | TRBV11-1 | TRBD2 | TGTGCCAGCAGCAAGAAGCTCCGACTAGCGGGAGGGCCCTACAATGAGCAGTTCTTC | CASSKKLRLAGGPYNEQFF
NA | TRBJ2-7 | TRBV6-2/TRBV6-3 | NA | TGTGCCAGCAGTGCGCACGGGGGCCACGAGCAGTACTTC | CASSAHGGHEQYF
NA | TRBJ2-3 | TRBV6-1 | TRBD1 | TGTGCCAGCAGTAAGGGACAGGCTGGGGATACGCAGTATTTT | CASSKGQAGDTQYF
NA | TRBJ2-5 | TRBV5-1 | TRBD2 | TGCGCCAGCAGCAATAGCGGGGGTCGGGAGACCCAGTACTTC | CASSNSGGRETQYF
many | TRBJ2-5 | TRBV28 | NA | TGTGCCAGCAGCCCGGCAGGGGCTGCCTCTCAAGAGACCCAGTACTTC | CASSPAGAASQETQYF
few | TRBJ2-3 | TRBV6-1 | NA | TGTGCCAGCAGACACCAGGGGACAGATACGCAGTATTTT | CASRHQGTDTQYF
many | TRBJ2-7 | TRBV10-1 | NA | TGCGCCAGCAGTGAGTCGAAACAGGCGTTTTCAGGCTACGAGCAGTACTTC | CASSESKQAFSGYEQYF
few | TRBJ2-7 | TRBV21-1 | NA | TGTGCCAGCAGCGTAGCGGGAGACGTTAACGAGCAGTACTTC | CASSVAGDVNEQYF
many | TRBJ1-6 | TRBV10-3 | TRBD1 | TGTGCCATCAGTGAGTCAAGACAGGGCGATTCACCCCTCCACTTT | CAISESRQGDSPLHF
many | TRBJ1-4 | TRBV7-8 | NA | TGTGCCAGCAGCACCCCGACGGGAATGGCTGAAAAACTGTTTTTT | CASSTPTGMAEKLFF
few | TRBJ1-2 | TRBV20-1 | NA | TGCAGTGCCAAACAAACGACCGGGGGTAACTATGGCTACACCTTC | CSAKQTTGGNYGYTF
NA | TRBJ2-3 | TRBV6-1 | NA | TGTGCCAGCAGCCCCGCGGCTGGGGGAGATACGCAGTATTTT | CASSPAAGGDTQYF
NA | TRBJ1-1 | TRBV6-2/TRBV6-3 | NA | TGTGCCAGCAGTTACCTAGGACGGGTGAACACTGAAGCTTTCTTT | CASSYLGRVNTEAFF
NA | TRBJ2-7 | TRBV19 | TRBD1 | TGTGCCAGTAGCGCCGGGACAGGGACATACCTCATGAACGAGCAGTACTTC | CASSAGTGTYLMNEQYF
many | TRBJ2-3 | TRBV5-1 | TRBD2 | TGCGCCAGCAGCGCCGGGACTAGCGGGGATACGCAGTATTTT | CASSAGTSGDTQYF
few | TRBJ2-3 | TRBV9 | NA | TGTGCCAGCAGCGTATTCGCGGCTAGCACAGATACGCAGTATTTT | CASSVFAASTDTQYF
NA | TRBJ2-3 | TRBV7-9 | TRBD2 | TGTGCCAGCAGCGTACCTAGCGGGAGCGGGTCAGATACGCAGTATTTT | CASSVPSGSGSDTQYF
few | TRBJ2-5 | TRBV27 | NA | TGTGCCACTAACCCTATGCTGCAACCTGGAGGGAGAAGAGAGACCCAGTACTTC | CATNPMLQPGGRRETQYF
few | TRBJ2-3 | TRBV12-3/TRBV12-4 | TRBD2 | TGTGCCAGCAGTTACACTAGCGGGGGGGGCCTGGATACGCAGTATTTT | CASSYTSGGGLDTQYF
few | TRBJ2-7 | TRBV10-3 | NA | TGTGCCATCAGTGAAGCGTATAGGACCTCCTACGAGCAGTACTTC | CAISEAYRTSYEQYF
many | TRBJ2-5 | TRBV9 | NA | TGTGCCAGCAGCGTCCGAGAATACGAGACCCAGTACTTC | CASSVREYETQYF
NA | TRBJ2-3 | TRBV21-1 | NA | TGTGCCAGCAGCTCAGATCGGAGGGGAAGAAATATAAGAGATACGCAGTATTTT | CASSSDRRGRNIRDTQYF
NA | TRBJ2-7 | TRBV5-1 | NA | TGCGCCAGCAGCTTGGCCCTCGGGGCGGGCCAATCGATCTCCTACGAGCAGTACTTC | CASSLALGAGQSISYEQYF
NA | TRBJ2-1 | TRBV7-2 | NA | TGTGCCAGCAGCGTCCTTAAGGGCACAAACAATGAGCAGTTCTTC | CASSVLKGTNNEQFF
few | TRBJ2-4 | TRBV20-1 | TRBD2 | TGCAGTGCTTACGGACTAGCGGGAGCCAAAAACATTCAGTACTTC | CSAYGLAGAKNIQYF
many | TRBJ1-1 | TRBV5-6 | NA | TGTGCCAGCAGCTTGCAAGGGGCATCCTTCATGAACACTGAAGCTTTCTTT | CASSLQGASFMNTEAFF
NA | TRBJ2-7 | TRBV5-1 | NA | TGCGCCAGCAGCCCGGCTCCAGGGGCCTACGAGCAGTACTTC | CASSPAPGAYEQYF
few | TRBJ2-1 | TRBV7-2 | NA | TGTGCCAGCAGCTTATTGCATCTCAATGAGCAGTTCTTC | CASSLLHLNEQFF
NA | TRBJ1-4 | TRBV12-3/TRBV12-4 | NA | TGTGCCAGCACCAATTATGAAAAACTGTTTTTT | CASTNYEKLFF
few | TRBJ2-1 | TRBV6-2/TRBV6-3 | TRBD1 | TGTGCCAGCAGTTACTCGATGGGGACAGGAGGATACAATGAGCAGTTCTTC | CASSYSMGTGGYNEQFF
many | TRBJ2-6 | TRBV6-5 | TRBD1 | TGTGCCAGCAGTTCCCTGGGACAGGGGGCATCAGGGGCCAACGTCCTGACTTTC | CASSSLGQGASGANVLTF